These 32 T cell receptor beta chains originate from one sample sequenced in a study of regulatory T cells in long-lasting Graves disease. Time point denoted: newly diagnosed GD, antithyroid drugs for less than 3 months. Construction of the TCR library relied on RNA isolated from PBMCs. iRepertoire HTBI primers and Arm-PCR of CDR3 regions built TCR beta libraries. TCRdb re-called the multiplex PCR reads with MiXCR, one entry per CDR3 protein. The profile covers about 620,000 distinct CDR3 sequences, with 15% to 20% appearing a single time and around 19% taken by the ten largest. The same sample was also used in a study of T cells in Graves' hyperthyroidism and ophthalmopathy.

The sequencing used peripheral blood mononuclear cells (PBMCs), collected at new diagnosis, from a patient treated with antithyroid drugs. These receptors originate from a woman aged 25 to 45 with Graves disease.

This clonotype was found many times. CDR3 sequence reads: CASSFGLPSTDTQYF. CDR3 DNA sequence: TGTGCCAGCAGTTTTGGACTGCCTAGCACAGATACGCAGTATTTT. J is TRBJ2-3 and V is TRBV27, with a possible D match to TRBD2 (5 bases). Trimming removed 3 bases from V and 0 bases from J, with 10 bases in between. The V gene's germline CDR1 is MNHEY and CDR2 SMNVEV (reference sequence). The CDR3 runs to 15 residues.

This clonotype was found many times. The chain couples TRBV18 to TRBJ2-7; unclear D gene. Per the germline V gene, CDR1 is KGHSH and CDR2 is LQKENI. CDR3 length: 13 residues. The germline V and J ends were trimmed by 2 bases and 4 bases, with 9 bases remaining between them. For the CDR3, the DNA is TGTGCCAGCTCACCAGGAGTAGTTTACGAGCAGTACTTC. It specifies CASSPGVVYEQYF.

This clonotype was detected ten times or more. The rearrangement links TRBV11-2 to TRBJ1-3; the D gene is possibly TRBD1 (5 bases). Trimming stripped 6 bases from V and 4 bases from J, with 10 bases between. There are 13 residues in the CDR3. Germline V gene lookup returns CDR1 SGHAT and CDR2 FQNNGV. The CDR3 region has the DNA TGTGCCAGCAGTACGGGGGACGGAAACACCATATATTTT. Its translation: CASSTGDGNTIYF.

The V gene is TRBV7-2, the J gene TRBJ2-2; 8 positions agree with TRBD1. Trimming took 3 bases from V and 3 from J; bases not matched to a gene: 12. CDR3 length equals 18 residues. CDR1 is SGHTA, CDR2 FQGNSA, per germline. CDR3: CASSFRRYRGSHTGELFF. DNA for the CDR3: TGTGCCAGCAGCTTCAGACGGTACAGGGGGAGCCACACCGGGGAGCTGTTTTTT.

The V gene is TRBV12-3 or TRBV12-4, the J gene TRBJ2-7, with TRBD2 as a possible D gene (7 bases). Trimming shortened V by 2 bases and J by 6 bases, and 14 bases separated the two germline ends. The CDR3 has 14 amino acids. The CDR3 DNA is TGTGCCAGCAGTTTACTTAACAGGGAGGGCGAGCAGTACTTC. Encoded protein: CASSLLNREGEQYF.

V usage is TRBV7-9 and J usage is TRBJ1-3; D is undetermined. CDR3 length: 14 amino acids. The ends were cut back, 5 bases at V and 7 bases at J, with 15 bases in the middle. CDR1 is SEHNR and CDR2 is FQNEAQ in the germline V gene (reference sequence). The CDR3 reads CASSDGLEGNTIYF. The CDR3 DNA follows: TGTGCCAGCAGCGATGGACTTGAGGGTAACACCATATATTTT.

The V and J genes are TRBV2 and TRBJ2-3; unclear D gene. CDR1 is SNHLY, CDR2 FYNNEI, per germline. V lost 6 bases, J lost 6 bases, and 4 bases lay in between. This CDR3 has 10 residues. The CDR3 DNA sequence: TGTGCCAGCAGAAGTGATACGCAGTATTTT. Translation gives CASRSDTQYF.

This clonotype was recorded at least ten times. CDR3 in DNA: TGTGCCAGGACTAGCGGGAGCACAGATACGCAGTATTTT. This sequence encodes CARTSGSTDTQYF. J is TRBJ2-3 and V is TRBV2; 10 bases agree with TRBD2. V lost 9 bases to trimming and J lost 0 bases; unmatched junction nucleotides: 0. The CDR3 spans 13 residues. Germline V gives CDR1 SNHLY, CDR2 FYNNEI.

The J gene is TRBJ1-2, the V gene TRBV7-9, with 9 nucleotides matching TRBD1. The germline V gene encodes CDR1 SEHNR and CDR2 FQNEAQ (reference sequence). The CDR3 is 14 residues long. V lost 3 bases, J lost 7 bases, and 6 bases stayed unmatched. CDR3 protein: CASSFGTGSGGYTF. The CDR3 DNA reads TGTGCCAGCAGCTTCGGGACAGGGTCCGGTGGCTACACCTTC.

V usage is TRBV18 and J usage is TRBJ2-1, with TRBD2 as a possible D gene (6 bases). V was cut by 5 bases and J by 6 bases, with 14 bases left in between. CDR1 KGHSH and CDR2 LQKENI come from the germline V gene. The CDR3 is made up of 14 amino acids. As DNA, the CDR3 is TGTGCCAGCTCATCGCGGGGAAGCGCCAATGAGCAGTTCTTC. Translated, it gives CASSSRGSANEQFF. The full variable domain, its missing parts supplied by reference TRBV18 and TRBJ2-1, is NAGVMQNPRHLVRRRGQEARLRCSPMKGHSHVYWYRQLPEEGLKFMVYLQKENIIDESGMPKERFSAEFPKEGPSILRIQQVVRGDSAAYFCASSSRGSANEQFFGPGTRLTVL.

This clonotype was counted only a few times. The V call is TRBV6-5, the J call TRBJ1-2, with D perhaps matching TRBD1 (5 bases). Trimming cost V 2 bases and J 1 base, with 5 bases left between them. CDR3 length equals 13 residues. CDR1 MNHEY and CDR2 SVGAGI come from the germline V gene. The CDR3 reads CASSYDSNYGYTF. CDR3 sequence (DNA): TGTGCCAGCAGTTACGACAGTAACTATGGCTACACCTTC.

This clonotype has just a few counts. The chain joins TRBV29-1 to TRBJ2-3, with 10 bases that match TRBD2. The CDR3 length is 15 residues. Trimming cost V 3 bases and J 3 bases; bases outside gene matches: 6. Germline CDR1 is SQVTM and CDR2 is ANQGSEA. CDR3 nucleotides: TGCAGCGTTGAGGTGCTAGCGGGAGTTACAGATACGCAGTATTTT. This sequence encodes CSVEVLAGVTDTQYF.

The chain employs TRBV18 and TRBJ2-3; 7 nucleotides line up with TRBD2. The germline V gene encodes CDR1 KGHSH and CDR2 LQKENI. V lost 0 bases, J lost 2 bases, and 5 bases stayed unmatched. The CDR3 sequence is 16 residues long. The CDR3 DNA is TGTGCCAGCTCACCACCCGGGGGAGGGATCACAGATACGCAGTATTTT. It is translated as CASSPPGGGITDTQYF.

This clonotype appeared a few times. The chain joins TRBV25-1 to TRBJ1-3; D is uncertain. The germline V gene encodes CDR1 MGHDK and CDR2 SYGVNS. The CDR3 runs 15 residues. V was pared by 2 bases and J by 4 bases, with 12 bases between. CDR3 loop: CASSEGSTSGNTIYF. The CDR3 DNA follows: TGTGCCAGCAGTGAAGGCAGTACCAGCGGAAACACCATATATTTT.

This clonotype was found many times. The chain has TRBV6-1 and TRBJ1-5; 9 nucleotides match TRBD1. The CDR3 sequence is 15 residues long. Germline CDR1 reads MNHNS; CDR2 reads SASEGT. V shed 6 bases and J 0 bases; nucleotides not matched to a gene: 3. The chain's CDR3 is CASRTGGNSNQPQHF. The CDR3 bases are TGTGCCAGCAGGACAGGGGGTAATAGCAATCAGCCCCAGCATTTT.

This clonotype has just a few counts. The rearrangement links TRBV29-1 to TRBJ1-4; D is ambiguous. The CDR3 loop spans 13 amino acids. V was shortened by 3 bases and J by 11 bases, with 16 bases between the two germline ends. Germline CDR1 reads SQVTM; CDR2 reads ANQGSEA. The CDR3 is CSVEGPLQGKLFF. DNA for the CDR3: TGCAGCGTTGAGGGCCCCCTTCAAGGTAAACTGTTTTTT.

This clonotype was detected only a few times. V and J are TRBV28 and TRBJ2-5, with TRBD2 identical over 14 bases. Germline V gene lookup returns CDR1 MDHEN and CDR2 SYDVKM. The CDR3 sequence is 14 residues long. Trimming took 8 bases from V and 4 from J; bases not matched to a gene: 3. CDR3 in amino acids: CASAGLAGAETQYF. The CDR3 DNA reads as TGTGCCAGCGCGGGACTAGCGGGAGCAGAGACCCAGTACTTC.

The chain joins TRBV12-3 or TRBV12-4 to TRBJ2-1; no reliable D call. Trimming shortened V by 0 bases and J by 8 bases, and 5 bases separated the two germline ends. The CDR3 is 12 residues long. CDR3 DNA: TGTGCCAGCAGTTTAGCGTCTGATGAGCAGTTCTTC. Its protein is CASSLASDEQFF.

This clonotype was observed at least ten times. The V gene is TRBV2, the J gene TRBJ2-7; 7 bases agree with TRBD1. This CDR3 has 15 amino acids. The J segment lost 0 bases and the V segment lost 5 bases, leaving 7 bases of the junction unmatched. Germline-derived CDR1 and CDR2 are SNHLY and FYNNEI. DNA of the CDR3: TGTGCCAGCAGTAGGGGGCAGGTAGGCTCCTACGAGCAGTACTTC. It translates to CASSRGQVGSYEQYF.

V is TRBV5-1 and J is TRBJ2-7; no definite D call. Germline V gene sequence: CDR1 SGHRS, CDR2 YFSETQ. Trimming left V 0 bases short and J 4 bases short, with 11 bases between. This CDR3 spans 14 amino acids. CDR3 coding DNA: TGCGCCAGCAGCTTGGTCGTGCAACCTTACGAGCAGTACTTC. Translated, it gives CASSLVVQPYEQYF.

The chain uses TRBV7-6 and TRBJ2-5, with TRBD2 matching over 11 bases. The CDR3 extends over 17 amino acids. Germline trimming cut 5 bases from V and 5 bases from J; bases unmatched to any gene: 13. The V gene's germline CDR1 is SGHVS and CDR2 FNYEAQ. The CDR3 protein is CASSTMTSGTGWETQYF. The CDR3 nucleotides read TGTGCCAGCAGCACCATGACTAGCGGGACTGGATGGGAGACCCAGTACTTC.

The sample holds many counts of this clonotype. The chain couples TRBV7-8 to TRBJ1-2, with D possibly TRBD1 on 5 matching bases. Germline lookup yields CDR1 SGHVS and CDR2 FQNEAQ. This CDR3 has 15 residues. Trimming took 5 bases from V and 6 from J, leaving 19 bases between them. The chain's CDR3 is CASSPGRDRVNGYTF. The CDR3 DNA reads TGTGCCAGCAGCCCGGGCCGGGACCGAGTGAATGGCTACACCTTC.

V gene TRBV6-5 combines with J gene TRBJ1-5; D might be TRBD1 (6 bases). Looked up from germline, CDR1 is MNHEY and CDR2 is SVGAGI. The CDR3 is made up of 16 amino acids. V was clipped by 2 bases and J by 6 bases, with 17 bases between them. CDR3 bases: TGTGCCAGCAGTTACACTCCTGGGCAGGGGACTCAGCCCCAGCATTTT. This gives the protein CASSYTPGQGTQPQHF.

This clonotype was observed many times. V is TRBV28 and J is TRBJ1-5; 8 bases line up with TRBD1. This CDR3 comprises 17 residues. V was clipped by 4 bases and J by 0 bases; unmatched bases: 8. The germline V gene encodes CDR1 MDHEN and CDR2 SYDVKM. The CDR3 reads CASSSTGARYSNQPQHF. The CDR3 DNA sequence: TGTGCCAGCAGTTCGACAGGGGCTCGGTATAGCAATCAGCCCCAGCATTTT.

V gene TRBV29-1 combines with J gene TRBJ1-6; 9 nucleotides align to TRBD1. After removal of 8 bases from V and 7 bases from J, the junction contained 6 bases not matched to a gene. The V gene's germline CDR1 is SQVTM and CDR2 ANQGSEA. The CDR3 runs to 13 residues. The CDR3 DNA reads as TGCAGCTCCAGGGGGACAGGGAATTCACCCCTCCACTTT. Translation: CSSRGTGNSPLHF.

CDR3 region: CASSFEGANTEAFF. CDR3 nucleotides: TGCGCCAGCAGCTTCGAGGGGGCCAACACTGAAGCTTTCTTT. V and J are TRBV5-1 and TRBJ1-1, with TRBD1 matching 7 bases. V trimming: 2 bases; J trimming: 2 bases; junction bases outside the gene matches: 3. This CDR3 has 14 residues. Germline V gene sequence: CDR1 SGHRS, CDR2 YFSETQ.

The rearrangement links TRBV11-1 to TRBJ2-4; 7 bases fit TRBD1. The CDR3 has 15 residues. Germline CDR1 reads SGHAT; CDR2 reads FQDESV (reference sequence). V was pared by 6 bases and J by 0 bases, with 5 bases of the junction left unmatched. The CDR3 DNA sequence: TGTGCCAGCAGTGGGGCAGGGGGAGCCAAAAACATTCAGTACTTC. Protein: CASSGAGGAKNIQYF.

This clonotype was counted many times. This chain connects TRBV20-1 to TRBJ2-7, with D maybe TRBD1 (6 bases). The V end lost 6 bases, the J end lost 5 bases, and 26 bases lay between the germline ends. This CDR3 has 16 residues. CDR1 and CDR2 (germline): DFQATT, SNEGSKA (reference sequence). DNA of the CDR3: TGCAGTGCCCCTGGGCCTTACAGGGTGGTAAGCCACGAGCAGTACTTC. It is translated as CSAPGPYRVVSHEQYF.

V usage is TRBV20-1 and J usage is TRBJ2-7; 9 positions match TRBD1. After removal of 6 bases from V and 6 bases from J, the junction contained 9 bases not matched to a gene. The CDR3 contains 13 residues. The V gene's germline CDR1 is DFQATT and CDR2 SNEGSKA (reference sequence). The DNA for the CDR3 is TGCAGTGCGATACGGACAGGGGTTCCCGAGCAGTACTTC. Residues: CSAIRTGVPEQYF.

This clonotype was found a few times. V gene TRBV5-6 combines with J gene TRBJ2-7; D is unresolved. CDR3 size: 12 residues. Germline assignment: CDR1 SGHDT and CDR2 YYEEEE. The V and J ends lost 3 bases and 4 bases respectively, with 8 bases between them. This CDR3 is CASSSHQYEQYF. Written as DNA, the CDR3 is TGTGCCAGCAGCTCCCACCAATACGAGCAGTACTTC.

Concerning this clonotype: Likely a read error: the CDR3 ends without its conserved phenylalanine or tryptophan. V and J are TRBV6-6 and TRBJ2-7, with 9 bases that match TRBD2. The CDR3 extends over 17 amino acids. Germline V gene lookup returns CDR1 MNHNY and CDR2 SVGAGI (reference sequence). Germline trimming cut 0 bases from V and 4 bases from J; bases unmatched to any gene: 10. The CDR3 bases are TGTGCCAGCAGTTACTCGGGCGGGAGGGCCCTCGGGTACGAGCAGTACCTC. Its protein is CASSYSGGRALGYEQYL.

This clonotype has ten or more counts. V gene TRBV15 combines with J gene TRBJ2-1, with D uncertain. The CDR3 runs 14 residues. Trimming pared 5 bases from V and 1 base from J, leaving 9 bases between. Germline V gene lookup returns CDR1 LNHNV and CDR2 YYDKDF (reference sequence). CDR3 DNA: TGTGCCACCAGCGATAAGCTATCCTACAATGAGCAGTTCTTC. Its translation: CATSDKLSYNEQFF.